The 27 T cell receptor beta chains listed next were all sequenced from one sample in a study of Ad26.COV2.S vaccination and SARS-CoV-2 variants. The treatment: 19 received Ad26.COV2.S at low or high dose, single or two shots; about 5 received placebo; per-sample allocation not given. Day 63 after the first vaccine or placebo injection was the time point for sampling. Sequenced by immunoSEQ multiplex PCR; TCRdb stores in-frame clones only, minus some. The table has about 680,000 clones, around 89% seen once. This specimen was peripheral blood, taken in a trial of Ad26.COV2.S vaccine versus placebo. The receptor source for this set is a person between 18 and 65 years old who received the Ad26.COV2.S COVID-19 vaccine or a placebo.

This clone was counted a few times. This chain connects TRBV6-5 to TRBJ2-3; possible D gene TRBD1, 7 bases. The CDR3 sequence is 15 residues long. The germline CDR1 and CDR2 sequences are MNHEY and SVGAGI. V lost 8 bases to trimming and J lost 4 bases, with 19 bases between them. Here the CDR3 reads CASRRQGGLSDTQYF. The CDR3 DNA sequence: TGTGCCAGCCGGAGACAGGGAGGATTATCAGATACGCAGTATTTT.

The chain employs TRBV2 and TRBJ2-1, with 10 bases matching TRBD2. Germline V gives CDR1 SNHLY, CDR2 FYNNEI. The CDR3 has 14 amino acids. Germline trimming cut 6 bases from V and 8 bases from J; bases unmatched to any gene: 7. The CDR3 loop reads CASRSGRAADEQFF. Written as DNA, the CDR3 is TGTGCCAGCAGGAGCGGGAGGGCCGCGGATGAGCAGTTCTTC.

In DNA form, the CDR3 reads TGTGCCAGCAGCCGGGACCCGTATGGCTACACCTTC. Protein product: CASSRDPYGYTF. The rearrangement uses TRBV6-6 and TRBJ1-2, with D possibly being TRBD1 (5 bases). Germline CDR1 reads MNHNY; CDR2 reads SVGAGI (reference sequence). This CDR3 comprises 12 residues. V dropped 6 bases and J dropped 5 bases, with 10 bases sitting between them.

The V call is TRBV29-1, the J call TRBJ1-3; unclear D gene. The CDR3 contains 11 residues. Trimming removed 5 bases from V and 4 bases from J, with 6 bases in between. Germline V gene sequence: CDR1 SQVTM, CDR2 ANQGSEA. The CDR3 is CSVPRGNTIYF. CDR3 DNA sequence: TGCAGCGTTCCCAGAGGAAACACCATATATTTT. Complete variable domain (other parts from reference TRBV29-1 and TRBJ1-3): SAVISQKPSRDICQRGTSLTIQCQVDSQVTMMFWYRQQPGQSLTLIATANQGSEATYESGFVIDKFPISRPNLTFSTLTVSNMSPEDSSIYLCSVPRGNTIYFGEGSWLTVV.

V and J are TRBV18 and TRBJ1-2, with a tentative D call TRBD1 (6 bases). The germline V gene encodes CDR1 KGHSH and CDR2 LQKENI. V was pared by 4 bases and J by 6 bases, with 12 bases between. This CDR3 is 13 amino acids long. The CDR3 loop is CASSLHREDGYTF. CDR3 in DNA: TGTGCCAGCTCACTGCACAGGGAGGATGGCTACACCTTC.

The V and J genes are TRBV29-1 and TRBJ2-7, with no clear D. V lost 8 bases, J lost 4 bases, and 15 bases lay in between. The CDR3 length is 12 residues. Germline assignment: CDR1 SQVTM and CDR2 ANQGSEA. The CDR3 DNA reads as TGCAGCTTCCCCCCTCGGGTGTACGAGCAGTACTTC. As protein: CSFPPRVYEQYF.

This chain links TRBV10-3 with TRBJ1-2; 10 bases map to TRBD1. Looked up from germline, CDR1 is ENHRY and CDR2 is SYGVKD. The CDR3 runs 15 residues. V trimming: 5 bases; J trimming: 6 bases; junction bases outside the gene matches: 9. CDR3 loop: CAISLNRDRGHGYTF. The CDR3, as DNA: TGTGCCATCAGTCTAAACCGGGACAGGGGTCATGGCTACACCTTC.

The chain has TRBV7-3 and TRBJ2-1, with TRBD2 identical over 12 bases. CDR3 length: 16 residues. Germline V gene data show CDR1 as SGHTA and CDR2 as FQGTGA. V shed 1 base, J shed 6 bases, and the junction held 4 bases outside the gene matches. CDR3 in DNA: TGTGCCAGCAGCTTAAGACCGACTAGCGGGGGCAATGAGCAGTTCTTC. Its translation is CASSLRPTSGGNEQFF. Complete variable domain (other parts from reference TRBV7-3 and TRBJ2-1): GAGVSQTPSNKVTEKGKYVELRCDPISGHTALYWYRQSLGQGPEFLIYFQGTGAADDSGLPNDRFFAVRPEGSVSTLKIQRTERGDSAVYLCASSLRPTSGGNEQFFGPGTRLTVL.

The chain recombines TRBV30 with TRBJ2-1, with D tentatively TRBD2 (7 bases). Germline-derived CDR1 and CDR2 are GTSNPN and SVGIG (reference sequence). V lost 3 bases, J lost 2 bases, and 8 bases lay in between. The CDR3 runs to 13 residues. The DNA for the CDR3 is TGTGCCTGGAGGGGGGGGCCCTACAATGAGCAGTTCTTC. It yields the protein CAWRGGPYNEQFF.

The chain combines TRBV2 with TRBJ1-1; D remains unclear. Trimming stripped 5 bases from V and 3 bases from J, with 7 bases between. The germline V gene has CDR1 SNHLY and CDR2 FYNNEI. CDR3 size: 12 residues. The CDR3 is CASSLTDTEAFF. CDR3 DNA: TGTGCCAGCAGTCTTACAGACACTGAAGCTTTCTTT.

This sequence joins TRBV4-1 and TRBJ2-1; TRBD2 matches 14 bases. The trim removed 4 bases at V and 10 bases at J, leaving 3 bases unmatched. CDR1 is MGHRA and CDR2 is YSYEKL in the germline V gene. The CDR3 consists of 14 residues. DNA for the CDR3: TGCGCCAGCAGCCCGGGACTAGCGGGAGTCGAGCAGTTCTTC. Residues: CASSPGLAGVEQFF.

The V call is TRBV11-1, the J call TRBJ1-2, with TRBD1 matching 7 bases. The germline gives CDR1 SGHAT, CDR2 FQDESV (reference sequence). The ends lost 1 base at V and 3 bases at J; junction bases unmatched: 8. This CDR3 region has 16 residues. In nucleotides, the CDR3 is TGTGCCAGCAGCTTAGAATCCGAAACAGGGGACTATGGCTACACCTTC. This encodes CASSLESETGDYGYTF.

The chain has TRBV5-6 and TRBJ1-5; D not certain. The germline CDR1 and CDR2 sequences are SGHDT and YYEEEE. The CDR3 is 15 residues long. Trimming shortened V by 1 base and J by 3 bases, and 11 bases separated the two germline ends. The CDR3, as DNA: TGTGCCAGCAGCTTGCGAGGGAACTACAATCAGCCCCAGCATTTT. Residues: CASSLRGNYNQPQHF.

The sample holds one count of this clone. The chain uses TRBV7-9 and TRBJ1-1; possibly TRBD1 for D (5 bases). The CDR3 loop spans 13 amino acids. The germline gives CDR1 SEHNR, CDR2 FQNEAQ (reference sequence). V lost 10 bases and J 2 bases, leaving 14 bases between the germline ends. The CDR3 nucleotides read TGTGCCACTCAAGGGCAGGGAAACACTGAAGCTTTCTTT. Encoded protein: CATQGQGNTEAFF.

This rearrangement joins TRBV11-2 to TRBJ1-2, with D uncertain. Germline CDR1 and CDR2: SGHAT and FQNNGV. V lost 3 bases, J lost 2 bases, and 13 bases lay in between. This CDR3 contains 15 residues. The CDR3 is CASSLQRDGNYGYTF. The CDR3 nucleotides read TGTGCCAGCAGCTTGCAACGAGACGGAAACTATGGCTACACCTTC.

This chain links TRBV19 with TRBJ1-3; tentative D call: TRBD1 (5 bases). The CDR3 covers 15 residues. V shed 5 bases and J shed 0 bases, with 11 bases lying between them. From germline, CDR1 is LNHDA and CDR2 SQIVND (reference sequence). This CDR3 reads CASSPLGVSGNTIYF. CDR3 sequence (DNA): TGTGCCAGTAGTCCCTTAGGGGTCTCTGGAAACACCATATATTTT.

This clone was observed a single time. The V gene is TRBV18, the J gene TRBJ2-1, with D hard to call. The V end lost 3 bases, the J end lost 0 bases, and 6 bases lay between the germline ends. The germline gives CDR1 KGHSH, CDR2 LQKENI. The CDR3 sequence is 14 residues long. The CDR3 region is CASSPIGSYNEQFF. In nucleotides, the CDR3 is TGTGCCAGCTCACCTATCGGCTCCTACAATGAGCAGTTCTTC.

The chain has TRBV29-1 and TRBJ2-1; 8 nucleotides agree with TRBD2. The V gene end was trimmed by 7 bases and the J gene end by 5 bases; junction bases not matched to a gene: 7. This CDR3 is built from 13 residues. Germline lookup yields CDR1 SQVTM and CDR2 ANQGSEA. The chain's CDR3 is CSEREWVNNEQFF. CDR3 nucleotide sequence: TGCAGCGAGCGGGAGTGGGTGAACAATGAGCAGTTCTTC.

CDR3 bases: TGTGCCAGCAGCCCTGGGACAGGGAGTCCAGATACGCAGTATTTT. This gives the protein CASSPGTGSPDTQYF. The rearrangement joins TRBV7-8 to TRBJ2-3, with 9 bases matching TRBD1. The CDR3 sequence is 15 residues long. J gave up 4 bases and V 5 bases, and 7 bases lay outside the gene matches. The germline gives CDR1 SGHVS, CDR2 FQNEAQ.

This clone was counted once. Here the CDR3 DNA reads TGTGCCAGCAGCCAGCAGGGACTAGCGGCCAATGAGCAGTTCTTC. Protein: CASSQQGLAANEQFF. The V and J genes are TRBV5-4 and TRBJ2-1; 11 nucleotides line up with TRBD2. Germline CDR1 and CDR2: SGHNT and YYREEE (reference sequence). V shed 4 bases and J 6 bases; nucleotides not matched to a gene: 6. The CDR3 totals 15 residues.

This chain uses TRBV10-3 with TRBJ2-2; D is ambiguous. Germline values: CDR1 ENHRY, CDR2 SYGVKD. V lost 4 bases and J lost 5, with 11 bases in between. CDR3 size: 14 residues. The CDR3, as DNA: TGTGCCATCAGTGTAGCACAAGCAACCGGGGAGCTGTTTTTT. Translation: CAISVAQATGELFF.

The rearrangement uses TRBV7-2 and TRBJ1-6; no reliable D call. The CDR3 is made up of 14 amino acids. Looked up from germline, CDR1 is SGHTA and CDR2 is FQGNSA. The germline V and J ends were trimmed by 1 base and 8 bases, with 9 bases remaining between them. CDR3 sequence reads: CASSLGNSYSPLHF. CDR3 nucleotide sequence: TGTGCCAGCAGCTTAGGTAACAGCTATTCACCCCTCCACTTT.

This chain connects TRBV6-5 to TRBJ2-3, with a tentative D call TRBD1 (5 bases). Germline V gene sequence: CDR1 MNHEY, CDR2 SVGAGI. The CDR3 has 13 residues. V was pared by 6 bases and J by 3 bases, with 10 bases between. The CDR3 DNA follows: TGTGCCAGCAGGCCGACAGCTACAGATACGCAGTATTTT. Encoded protein: CASRPTATDTQYF.

The genes are TRBV4-1 and TRBJ2-2; D gene uncertain. CDR1 is MGHRA, CDR2 YSYEKL, per germline. The CDR3 has 13 residues. V lost 4 bases to trimming and J lost 4 bases, with 7 bases between them. CDR3 in DNA: TGCGCCAGCAGCCCGAAGATCACCGGGGAGCTGTTTTTT. This sequence encodes CASSPKITGELFF.

About this clone: It is unclear where the CDR3 begins or ends on the DNA, so no DNA is shown, and the CDR3 is as TCRdb lists it. The V and J genes are TRBV30 and TRBJ1-2. Germline V gene data show CDR1 as GTSNPN and CDR2 as SVGIG (reference sequence). Inclusive of both ends, the CDR3 amounts to 14 amino acids. The CDR3 reads CAWSRITMATPSTF.

The chain couples TRBV27 to TRBJ1-2; possible D gene TRBD1, 5 bases. The V gene lost 6 bases and the J gene lost 4 bases, with 21 bases spanning the gap. Germline loops: CDR1 MNHEY, CDR2 SMNVEV (reference sequence). The CDR3 is 16 amino acids. CDR3 DNA sequence: TGTGCCAGCAGCCCCCAGGAAGGGGTGATTGGCTATGGCTACACCTTC. It codes for CASSPQEGVIGYGYTF.

The V call is TRBV19, the J call TRBJ2-5; a weak D match, TRBD2 (5 bases). The germline V gene has CDR1 LNHDA and CDR2 SQIVND (reference sequence). V lost 4 bases and J lost 4, with 13 bases in between. The CDR3 covers 14 residues. CDR3 DNA: TGTGCCAGTAGTACCCCCACTAGGCCAGAGACCCAGTACTTC. It specifies CASSTPTRPETQYF.